This T cell receptor beta chain comes out of a study of T cells in localized non-small cell lung cancer. General study points: Sequencing involved a lone tumor region, leaving heterogeneity possible. Greater blood T cell density accompanied longer overall survival. The study found T cell clonality highest in uninvolved adjacent lung, above tumor. When the top 100 tumor clones were examined, a median approximately 54 of them also appeared in the adjacent lung, which was paired and uninvolved.

This table comes from immunoSEQ multiplex PCR, and its TCRdb copy is limited to in-frame clones, with some not included. The sample includes 10,000 to 15,000 clones, 85% to 90% of them seen just once. The CDR3 has 15 amino acids. The V and J ends lost 7 bases and 4 bases, in that order; junction bases with no gene match: 7. CDR1 is LNHDA and CDR2 is SQIVND in the germline V gene (reference sequence). Comments on this clone: The antigen is unknown.

The TCR sequence derives from a male donor at least 60 years old with stage III lung adenocarcinoma. The genes are TRBV19 and TRBJ1-2; 12 bases agree with TRBD1. The source material was peripheral blood, sampled before any cancer treatment. In DNA form, the CDR3 reads TGTGCCAGTACCGACCCGGGACAGGGGGCCTATGGCTACACCTTC. Translation gives CASTDPGQGAYGYTF.